In this sample, the clone carrying this T cell receptor beta chain turned up a few times. Amplification of TCR beta CDR3 regions was performed using RNA transcripts as template. The HTBI primer set drove a first-round RT-PCR of the TCR CDR3. MiXCR, run by TCRdb on the multiplex PCR reads, gives a single entry per CDR3 protein. Here the sample spans fewer than 500,000 distinct CDR3 sequences, roughly 14% being singletons. Disease duration was under 3 months in the ophthalmopathy patients, who also had a Clinical Activity Score of at least 3 and a NOSPECS grade of at least 4. Any patient presenting with uncontrolled infection, other autoimmune disease, pregnancy or lactation was left out. Diagnosis rested on symptoms, serum thyroxine and TRAb, thyroid ultrasound, and orbital computed tomography. The CDR3 loop spans 14 amino acids. The ends were cut back, 9 bases at V and 3 bases at J, with 15 bases in the middle.

The data belong to a study of T cells in Graves' hyperthyroidism and ophthalmopathy. The chain is built from TRBV12-3 or TRBV12-4 and TRBJ1-3; D is uncertain. This clonotype originated in a man aged 18 to 30 with Graves' ophthalmopathy. What was sequenced was blood. For the CDR3, the DNA is TGTGCCAGTCACCCCCGGCAGCTTGGAAACACCATATATTTT. Protein sequence: CASHPRQLGNTIYF.